This entry features one T cell receptor beta chain sequence. The assay looked at approximately 10^5 TCR templates in each sample. Method: immunoSEQ multiplex PCR; TCRdb's copy keeps in-frame clones and lacks some. Seen here are 85,000 to 95,000 clones, 94% observed once, and the top ten hold around 0.31%. This record belongs to a study of siplizumab effects on memory and regulatory T cells. CDR1 and CDR2 (germline): MNHNY, SVGAGI (reference sequence). Deletions cut 2 bases from V and 7 bases from J, with 9 bases between. This CDR3 has 13 residues. This receptor was identified in a human donor in good health. Material: non-Treg CD4+ T cells sorted from blood. V and J are TRBV6-6 and TRBJ1-5; D not certain. CDR3: CASSYLYLQPQHF. The DNA for the CDR3 is TGTGCCAGCAGTTACCTTTATCTCCAGCCCCAGCATTTT.